Listed below are T cell receptor beta chains from one sample, sequenced in a study of blood T cells in healthy people across ages. TCRdb re-derived calls from the 5' RACE reads in MiXCR, one entry per CDR3 protein. The sample lists roughly 1,700,000 distinct CDR3 sequences; under 30% were seen once. Material for sequencing was blood. These receptors came from a woman under 40 in good health. Each CDR3 is given without its conserved first and last residue.

CDR3 protein: ASSQDSNIGYGYT
J gene: TRBJ1-2
V gene: TRBV4-3

CDR3 protein: ASRAGTGADTQY
J gene: TRBJ2-3
V gene: TRBV6-1

CDR3 protein: ASSSRGGSGNQPQH
J gene: TRBJ1-5
V gene: TRBV12-3/TRBV12-4

CDR3 protein: ASSPPRVADTQY
J gene: TRBJ2-3
V gene: TRBV18

CDR3 protein: SAREPGQLILRQY
J gene: TRBJ2-7
V gene: TRBV20-1

CDR3 protein: ASSLGLSDTEAF
J gene: TRBJ1-1
V gene: TRBV7-6

CDR3 protein: ASSDGGGQYYEQY
J gene: TRBJ2-7
V gene: TRBV7-9

CDR3 protein: ASSLGEDQPQH
J gene: TRBJ1-5
V gene: TRBV5-1

CDR3 protein: SVTRTGGYEQY
J gene: TRBJ2-7
V gene: TRBV29-1

CDR3 protein: ASSYEGRGYT
J gene: TRBJ1-2
V gene: TRBV6-6

CDR3 protein: ASSLSYNGQF
J gene: TRBJ2-1
V gene: TRBV6-2/TRBV6-3

CDR3 protein: ASSKWDEDGEQY
J gene: TRBJ2-7
V gene: TRBV12-3/TRBV12-4

CDR3 protein: ASSPWPRGRTGELF
J gene: TRBJ2-2
V gene: TRBV7-9

CDR3 protein: ASKGQDLVSNYGYT
J gene: TRBJ1-2
V gene: TRBV2

CDR3 protein: SAAGESYEQY
J gene: TRBJ2-7
V gene: TRBV20-1

CDR3 protein: ASGQHYGYT
J gene: TRBJ1-2
V gene: TRBV6-1

CDR3 protein: ASSLVPAGEAF
J gene: TRBJ1-1
V gene: TRBV5-5

CDR3 protein: ASSPLGGGVGANVLT
J gene: TRBJ2-6
V gene: TRBV6-2/TRBV6-3

CDR3 protein: ASSSGTTFTEAF
J gene: TRBJ1-1
V gene: TRBV12-3/TRBV12-4

CDR3 protein: SASSGAYEQY
J gene: TRBJ2-7
V gene: TRBV20-1

CDR3 protein: ASSTDLLSGNTIY
J gene: TRBJ1-3
V gene: TRBV5-6

CDR3 protein: SVVVGSLSEQY
J gene: TRBJ2-7
V gene: TRBV29-1

CDR3 protein: ASSQFDGGTDEQF
J gene: TRBJ2-1
V gene: TRBV16

CDR3 protein: ASSRTGNAYEQY
J gene: TRBJ2-7
V gene: TRBV12-3/TRBV12-4

CDR3 protein: ASSRTGESHEQY
J gene: TRBJ2-7
V gene: TRBV4-3

CDR3 protein: ASSLVWERGPTDTQY
J gene: TRBJ2-3
V gene: TRBV7-2

CDR3 protein: ASSLEAGTSYEQY
J gene: TRBJ2-7
V gene: TRBV5-1

CDR3 protein: AISEMGGDEQY
J gene: TRBJ2-4
V gene: TRBV10-3

CDR3 protein: ASSPRTSGRKSDAYNEQF
J gene: TRBJ2-1
V gene: TRBV7-9

CDR3 protein: ASSPTPSTGDYGYT
J gene: TRBJ1-2
V gene: TRBV25-1

CDR3 protein: ASSPWGGGNNGYT
J gene: TRBJ1-2
V gene: TRBV28

CDR3 protein: SAKRRERSEQY
J gene: TRBJ2-7
V gene: TRBV20-1

CDR3 protein: AAGGPGEKKLF
J gene: TRBJ1-4
V gene: TRBV24-1

CDR3 protein: ASSLARAAAF
J gene: TRBJ1-1
V gene: TRBV7-2

CDR3 protein: ASSVAEESPLH
J gene: TRBJ1-6
V gene: TRBV9

CDR3 protein: ASSQFGAGVHQEQY
J gene: TRBJ2-4
V gene: TRBV6-1

CDR3 protein: ASSQGTLPYEQY
J gene: TRBJ2-7
V gene: TRBV14

CDR3 protein: ASSEGMGQF
J gene: TRBJ2-1
V gene: TRBV28

CDR3 protein: SAAGDWGYT
J gene: TRBJ1-2
V gene: TRBV20-1

CDR3 protein: ASSLDVSSNYGYT
J gene: TRBJ1-2
V gene: TRBV11-2

CDR3 protein: ASGLQEQY
J gene: TRBJ2-7
V gene: TRBV12-5

CDR3 protein: ASGKTGDTPSTDTQY
J gene: TRBJ2-3
V gene: TRBV4-3

CDR3 protein: ASSQDAPGGADEQY
J gene: TRBJ2-7
V gene: TRBV4-3

CDR3 protein: SVRDTLAKNIQY
J gene: TRBJ2-4
V gene: TRBV29-1

CDR3 protein: SVRELAGTDTKY
J gene: TRBJ2-3
V gene: TRBV29-1

CDR3 protein: ASSAEGTRGDTQY
J gene: TRBJ2-3
V gene: TRBV2

CDR3 protein: ASTRTPSPYEQY
J gene: TRBJ2-7
V gene: TRBV6-1

CDR3 protein: ASSPSDRVNQPQH
J gene: TRBJ1-5
V gene: TRBV7-6

CDR3 protein: ASSPQEGETQY
J gene: TRBJ2-5
V gene: TRBV7-2

CDR3 protein: SAMGLADAITDTQY
J gene: TRBJ2-3
V gene: TRBV29-1

CDR3 protein: ASSLLAVYNEQF
J gene: TRBJ2-1
V gene: TRBV7-2

CDR3 protein: ASSLGEGPQETQY
J gene: TRBJ2-5
V gene: TRBV7-9

CDR3 protein: ASSSRVLGANVLT
J gene: TRBJ2-6
V gene: TRBV7-8

CDR3 protein: ASSSPGPGTGGIGYT
J gene: TRBJ1-2
V gene: TRBV28

CDR3 protein: ASSSPPFTQY
J gene: TRBJ2-3
V gene: TRBV2

CDR3 protein: SARGRGGLAGVKQY
J gene: TRBJ2-7
V gene: TRBV20-1

CDR3 protein: ASSEDSPSGEQF
J gene: TRBJ2-1
V gene: TRBV6-5

CDR3 protein: SARASQGRNQPQH
J gene: TRBJ1-5
V gene: TRBV20-1

CDR3 protein: ASCNSGRALSYNEQF
J gene: TRBJ2-1
V gene: TRBV6-1